This paragraph covers one T cell receptor (beta chain) sequence. Its antigen is undetermined. The sample holds other DNA sequences that translate to the same CDR3. The CDR3 is made up of 13 amino acids. The germline gives CDR1 SEHNR, CDR2 FQNEAQ (reference sequence). The J segment lost 8 bases and the V segment lost 5 bases, leaving 8 bases of the junction unmatched. In the PCR, 60 Vbeta and 13 Jbeta primers were used. Clones were sequenced by immunoSEQ multiplex PCR, and TCRdb holds only the in-frame ones, with some missing. This sample yields over 150,000 clones, of which approximately 81% are seen a single time; approximately 2.3% belongs to the top ten. The sample originates from a study of cytomegalovirus exposure and HLA in healthy donors. Broader study findings: Cytomegalovirus association was assigned to approximately 160 TCR beta chains.

This sequence was found in a male donor in good health and CMV-seronegative. Material for sequencing was PBMCs. V is TRBV7-9 and J is TRBJ1-1, with TRBD1 identical over 7 bases. This CDR3 is CASSQTGTPEAFF. In DNA form, the CDR3 reads TGTGCCAGCAGCCAGACAGGGACCCCCGAAGCTTTCTTT.